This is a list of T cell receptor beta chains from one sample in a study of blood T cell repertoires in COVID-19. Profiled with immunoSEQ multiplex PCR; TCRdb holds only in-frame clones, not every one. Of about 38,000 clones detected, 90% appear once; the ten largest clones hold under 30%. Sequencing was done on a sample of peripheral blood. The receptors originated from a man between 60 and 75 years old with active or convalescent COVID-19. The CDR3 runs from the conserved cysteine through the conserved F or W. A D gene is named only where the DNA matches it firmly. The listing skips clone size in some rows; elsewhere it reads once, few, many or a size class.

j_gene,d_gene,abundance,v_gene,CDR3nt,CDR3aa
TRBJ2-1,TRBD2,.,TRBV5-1,TGCGCCAGCAGCTTGTACCTAGCGGGAGGCAATGAGCAGTTCTTC,CASSLYLAGGNEQFF
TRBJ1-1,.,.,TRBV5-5,TGTGCCAGCAGCTTGGAACCCAGGCAGCTGAACACTGAAGCTTTCTTT,CASSLEPRQLNTEAFF
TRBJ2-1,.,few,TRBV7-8,TGTGCCAGCAGCCTCCTAGACGATGAGCAGTTCTTC,CASSLLDDEQFF
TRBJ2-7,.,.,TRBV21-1,TGTGCCAGCAGCAAAGGGGAGCCAGCCCCATACGAGCAGTACTTC,CASSKGEPAPYEQYF
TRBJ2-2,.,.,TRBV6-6,TGTGCCAGCCGCGTTAAGAGCGGAGTCACCGGGGAGCTGTTTTTT,CASRVKSGVTGELFF
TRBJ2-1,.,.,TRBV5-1,TGCGCCAGCAGCTTGGGGACTGGGGATGAGCAGTTCTTC,CASSLGTGDEQFF
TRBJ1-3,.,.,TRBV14,TGTGCCAGCAGCCAAGTAACGGGAGCCTCTGGAAACACCATATATTTT,CASSQVTGASGNTIYF
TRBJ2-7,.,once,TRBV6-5,TGTGCCAGCAGCCAAGGAGCGCTCTCCTACGAGCAGTACTTC,CASSQGALSYEQYF
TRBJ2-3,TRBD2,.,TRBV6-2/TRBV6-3,TGTGCCAGCAGTACCCTCCCGGGCGGGAGTTATCCAGATACGCAGTATTTT,CASSTLPGGSYPDTQYF
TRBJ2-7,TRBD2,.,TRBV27,TGTGCCAGCAGTTTTGGGGCTAGCGGTTACTACGAGCAGTACTTC,CASSFGASGYYEQYF
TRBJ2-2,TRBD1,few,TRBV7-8,TGTGCCAGCAGCTTAGAATGGACAGGGCGTAACACCGGGGAGCTGTTTTTT,CASSLEWTGRNTGELFF
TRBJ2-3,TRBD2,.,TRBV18,TGTGCCAGCTCACCCCGGGCGGGGGTCATGGATACGCAGTATTTT,CASSPRAGVMDTQYF
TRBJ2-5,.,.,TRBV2,TGTGCCAGCAGTATGACGGGGGAGACCCAGTACTTC,CASSMTGETQYF
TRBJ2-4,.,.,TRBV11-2,TGTGCCAGCAGCTTCGGCTCTAGCCGACGGATTCAGTACTTC,CASSFGSSRRIQYF
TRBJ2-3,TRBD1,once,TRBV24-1,TGTGCCACCAGTGATTTGCAGGGGACAGCCTCGACAGATACGCAGTATTTT,CATSDLQGTASTDTQYF
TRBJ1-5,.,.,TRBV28,TGTGCCAGCAGCGCGTCGGGGGATAGCAATCAGCCCCAGCATTTT,CASSASGDSNQPQHF
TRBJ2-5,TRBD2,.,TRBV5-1,TGCGCCAGCAGCTTGCGTGTTCTCGGGACTAGAAGCCCAGAGACCCAGTACTTC,CASSLRVLGTRSPETQYF
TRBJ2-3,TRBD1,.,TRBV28,TGTGCCAGCAGTGGATGGAGGGGGGGACAGGGTCGCACAGATACGCAGTATTTT,CASSGWRGGQGRTDTQYF
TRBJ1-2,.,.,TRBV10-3,TGTGCCATCACCCAGGACAGAAACTATGGCTACACCTTC,CAITQDRNYGYTF
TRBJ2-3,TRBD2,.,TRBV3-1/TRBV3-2,TGTGCCAGCAGCCAAGATCCCCTAGCGGGAGGATCTAGCACAGATACGCAGTATTTT,CASSQDPLAGGSSTDTQYF
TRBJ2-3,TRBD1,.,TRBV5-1,TGCGCCAGCAGCCCACCCACGACAGGGATTGGCACAGATACGCAGTATTTT,CASSPPTTGIGTDTQYF
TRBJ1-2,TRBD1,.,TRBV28,TGTGCCAGCAGTCTAGCGGGACAGCCTGGCTGCACCTTC,CASSLAGQPGCTF
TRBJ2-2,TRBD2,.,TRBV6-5,TGTGCCAGCAGAAGACTAGCGGGAGACACCGGGGAGCTGTTTTTT,CASRRLAGDTGELFF
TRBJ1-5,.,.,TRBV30,TGTGCCTGGAATTCGTGGGGGGGCAATCAGCCCCAGCATTTT,CAWNSWGGNQPQHF
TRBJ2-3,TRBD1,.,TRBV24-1,TGTGCCACCAGTCCCCCCGGGACAGTAGATACAGATACGCAGTATTTT,CATSPPGTVDTDTQYF
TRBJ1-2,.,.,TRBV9,TGTGCCAGCAGCGTTCGAGGAAATAGTGTCTACACCTTC,CASSVRGNSVYTF
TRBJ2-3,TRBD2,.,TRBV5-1,TGCGCCAGCAGCTGGGGACTAGCAAGCACAGATACGCAGTATTTT,CASSWGLASTDTQYF
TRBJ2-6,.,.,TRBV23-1,TGCGCCAGCAGCCCCCCACAAACTGGGGCCAACGTCCTGACTTTC,CASSPPQTGANVLTF
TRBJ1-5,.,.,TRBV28,TGTGCCAGCAGTTTCCCTGATCAGCAGCCCCAGCATTTT,CASSFPDQQPQHF
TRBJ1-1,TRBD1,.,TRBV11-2,TGTGCCAGCAGCCCCTGGGACAGAATGAACACTGAAGCTTTCTTT,CASSPWDRMNTEAFF
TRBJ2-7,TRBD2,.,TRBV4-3,TGCGCCAGCAGCCCCGGACTAGCGGGAGGGGTAGACTCCTACGAGCAGTACTTC,CASSPGLAGGVDSYEQYF
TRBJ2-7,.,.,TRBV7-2,TGTGCCAGCAGGGAGCAGGGTTTTATATCCTACGAGCAGTACTTC,CASREQGFISYEQYF
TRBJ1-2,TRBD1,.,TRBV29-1,TGCAGCGGCCAACAGGGGGCTGGCTACACCTTC,CSGQQGAGYTF
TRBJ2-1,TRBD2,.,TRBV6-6,TGTGCCAGCAGTCGCAAGCCGACTAGCGGTAGCTCCTACAATGAGCAGTTCTTC,CASSRKPTSGSSYNEQFF
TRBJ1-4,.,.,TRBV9,TGTGCCAGCAGCGCCGGGGGAGTGCCGGAAAAACTGTTTTTT,CASSAGGVPEKLFF
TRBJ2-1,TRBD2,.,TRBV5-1,TGCGCCAGCAGCATCCACGGGACTAGCGGGAGTAGTGAGCAGTTCTTC,CASSIHGTSGSSEQFF
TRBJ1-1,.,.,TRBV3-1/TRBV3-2,TGTGCCAGCAGCCAAGATGAGACAGGCGGGAACACTGAAGCTTTCTTT,CASSQDETGGNTEAFF
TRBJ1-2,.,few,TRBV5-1,TGCGCCAGCAGGGCGGTGGGCTATGGCTACACCTTC,CASRAVGYGYTF
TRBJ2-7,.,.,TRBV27,TGTGCCAGCAGTTTGGACTGGGGAACCTACGAGCAGTACTTC,CASSLDWGTYEQYF
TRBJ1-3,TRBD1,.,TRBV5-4,TGTGCCAGCAGCATGACAGGGGGCTTTGGAAACACCATATATTTT,CASSMTGGFGNTIYF
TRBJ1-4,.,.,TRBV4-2,TGTGCCAGCAGCCCCGAGCAGGGAAAACTGTTTTTT,CASSPEQGKLFF
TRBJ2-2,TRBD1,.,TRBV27,TGTGCCAGCAGCACTCCGGGACAGGCCTACACCGGGGAGCTGTTTTTT,CASSTPGQAYTGELFF
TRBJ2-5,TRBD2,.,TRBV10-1,TGCGCCAGCGTATACTGGACTAGCGGTAAGAAAGAGACCCAGTACTTC,CASVYWTSGKKETQYF
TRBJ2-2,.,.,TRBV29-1,TGCAGCGTGGCAGGACTCAAGAACACCGGGGAGCTGTTTTTT,CSVAGLKNTGELFF